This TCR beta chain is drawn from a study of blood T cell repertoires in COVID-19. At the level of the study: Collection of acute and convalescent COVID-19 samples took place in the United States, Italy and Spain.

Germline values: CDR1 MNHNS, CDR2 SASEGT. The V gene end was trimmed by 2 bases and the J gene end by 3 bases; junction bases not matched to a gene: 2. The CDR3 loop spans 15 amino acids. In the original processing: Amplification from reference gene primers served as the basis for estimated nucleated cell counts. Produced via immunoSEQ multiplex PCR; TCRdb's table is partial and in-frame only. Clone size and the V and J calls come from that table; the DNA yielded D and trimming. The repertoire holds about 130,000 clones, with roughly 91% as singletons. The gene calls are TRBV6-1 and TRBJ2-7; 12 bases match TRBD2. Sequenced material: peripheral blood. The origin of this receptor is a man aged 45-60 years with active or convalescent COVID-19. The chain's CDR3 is CASSETSGRIYEQYF. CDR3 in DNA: TGTGCCAGCAGTGAAACTAGCGGGAGGATCTACGAGCAGTACTTC.